These 17 T cell receptor beta chains were all obtained from the same sample, sequenced in a study of cytomegalovirus exposure and HLA in healthy donors. Amplification used 60 Vbeta primers and 13 Jbeta primers. Assay used: immunoSEQ multiplex PCR; TCRdb lists only in-frame clones, some missing. Among 150,000 or so clones listed, over 70% were seen once. Sequencing used PBMCs. These TCRs come from a middle-aged woman in good health and CMV-seropositive.

The chain couples TRBV7-9 to TRBJ1-2; D is possibly TRBD1 (6 bases). The CDR3 extends over 17 amino acids. The germline V and J ends were trimmed by 2 bases and 1 base, with 17 bases remaining between them. Germline CDR1 reads SEHNR; CDR2 reads FQNEAQ (reference sequence). This CDR3 reads CASSLRGGLSLNYGYTF. The DNA for the CDR3 is TGTGCCAGCAGCTTACGGGGGGGCCTGAGCCTTAACTATGGCTACACCTTC.

The V and J genes are TRBV11-2 and TRBJ2-7, with 7 bases that match TRBD1. V trimming: 5 bases; J trimming: 2 bases; junction bases outside the gene matches: 12. The CDR3 runs 16 residues. Germline V gives CDR1 SGHAT, CDR2 FQNNGV. In nucleotides, the CDR3 is TGTGCCAGCAGCCCCATTCGGACAGGTCATGCCTACGAGCAGTACTTC. Translating gives CASSPIRTGHAYEQYF.

This clone was counted once. This sequence joins TRBV5-4 and TRBJ2-6; 8 bases are shared with TRBD1. This CDR3 region has 15 residues. Germline loops: CDR1 SGHNT, CDR2 YYREEE (reference sequence). J lost 4 bases, V lost 2 bases, and 2 bases had no gene match. The CDR3 DNA reads as TGTGCCAGCAGCTTCCAGGGGGCCGGGGCCAACGTCCTGACTTTC. This encodes CASSFQGAGANVLTF.

In its sample, this clone was seen once. The V call is TRBV5-1, the J call TRBJ2-7; 8 bases map to TRBD2. Germline loops: CDR1 SGHRS, CDR2 YFSETQ. This CDR3 region has 15 residues. V lost 5 bases and J lost 0; bases outside the gene matches: 7. The CDR3 DNA is TGCGCCAGCAGTCCGCATAGCGGGGTCTCCTACGAGCAGTACTTC. Translation: CASSPHSGVSYEQYF. The full variable domain, rest sourced from reference TRBV5-1 and TRBJ2-7, is KAGVTQTPRYLIKTRGQQVTLSCSPISGHRSVSWYQQTPGQGLQFLFEYFSETQRNKGNFPGRFSGRQFSNSRSEMNVSTLELGDSALYLCASSPHSGVSYEQYFGPGTRLTVT.

This clone was counted many times. This rearrangement joins TRBV2 to TRBJ1-1; 8 bases map to TRBD1. Germline-derived CDR1 and CDR2 are SNHLY and FYNNEI. This CDR3 spans 12 amino acids. After removal of 4 bases from V and 6 bases from J, the junction contained 1 base not matched to a gene. This chain's CDR3 is CASSVQGAEAFF. Written as DNA, the CDR3 is TGTGCCAGCAGTGTACAGGGGGCTGAAGCTTTCTTT.

Sample share makes this clone medium-sized. J is TRBJ1-2 and V is TRBV25-1; 8 bases agree with TRBD1. V lost 7 bases, J lost 8 bases, and 9 bases stayed unmatched. Germline values: CDR1 MGHDK, CDR2 SYGVNS. The CDR3 sequence is 13 residues long. Written as DNA, the CDR3 is TGTGCCAGCAACACAGGGGGGATTGAGGGCTACACCTTC. Translated, it gives CASNTGGIEGYTF.

The V and J genes are TRBV18 and TRBJ2-1; D might be TRBD1 (5 bases). CDR1 is KGHSH and CDR2 is LQKENI in the germline V gene. CDR3 length equals 16 residues. V gave up 4 bases and J gave up 0 bases, with 13 bases separating them. This CDR3 reads CASSRMDTSSYNEQFF. As DNA, the CDR3 is TGTGCCAGCTCACGCATGGACACGAGCTCCTACAATGAGCAGTTCTTC.

This rearrangement joins TRBV28 to TRBJ2-7; tentative D call: TRBD1 (5 bases). This CDR3 contains 12 residues. Trimming pared 4 bases from V and 4 bases from J, leaving 8 bases between. Germline-derived CDR1 and CDR2 are MDHEN and SYDVKM. The CDR3 DNA follows: TGTGCCAGCAGTTCCCACAGGTACGAGCAGTACTTC. It encodes CASSSHRYEQYF.

The CDR3 protein is CSVEKRGDTDTQYF. CDR3 nucleotide sequence: TGCAGCGTTGAGAAGCGGGGGGACACAGATACGCAGTATTTT. This chain joins TRBV29-1 and TRBJ2-3; 9 nucleotides agree with TRBD2. This CDR3 is 14 amino acids long. The junction had 3 bases not matched to a gene; V was cut back by 3 bases and J by 2 bases. CDR1 is SQVTM, CDR2 ANQGSEA, per germline.

This CDR3 reads CASREDRNLYGYTF. CDR3 DNA: TGCGCCAGCAGGGAAGACAGAAACCTCTATGGCTACACCTTC. V gene TRBV5-1 combines with J gene TRBJ1-2; D is perhaps TRBD1 (5 bases). Trimming cost V 5 bases and J 4 bases, with 15 bases left between them. Per the germline V gene, CDR1 is SGHRS and CDR2 is YFSETQ. The CDR3 totals 14 residues. The full variable domain, in which reference TRBV5-1 and TRBJ1-2 provide the parts outside the CDR3, is KAGVTQTPRYLIKTRGQQVTLSCSPISGHRSVSWYQQTPGQGLQFLFEYFSETQRNKGNFPGRFSGRQFSNSRSEMNVSTLELGDSALYLCASREDRNLYGYTFGSGTRLTVV.

The CDR3 is CASSLRLAGAKVNEQFF. In DNA, the CDR3 is TGTGCCAGCAGTTTAAGGCTAGCGGGGGCGAAGGTGAATGAGCAGTTCTTC. The rearrangement links TRBV27 to TRBJ2-1; 10 positions match TRBD2. This CDR3 has 17 amino acids. Per germline, CDR1 MNHEY and CDR2 SMNVEV (reference sequence). Germline trimming cut 2 bases from V and 7 bases from J; bases unmatched to any gene: 11.

This chain connects TRBV7-9 to TRBJ1-2; a possible D gene is TRBD1 (6 bases). CDR3 size: 15 residues. Trimming removed 4 bases from V and 5 bases from J, with 17 bases in between. Germline values: CDR1 SEHNR, CDR2 FQNEAQ (reference sequence). The CDR3, as DNA: TGTGCCAGCAGCTATTCCGGGACAACCCATTATGGCTACACCTTC. Translated, it gives CASSYSGTTHYGYTF. Based on the CDR3 plus reference TRBV7-9 and TRBJ1-2, the full variable domain is DTGVSQNPRHKITKRGQNVTFRCDPISEHNRLYWYRQTLGQGPEFLTYFQNEAQLEKSRLLSDRFSAERPKGSFSTLEIQRTEQGDSAMYLCASSYSGTTHYGYTFGSGTRLTVV.

Concerning this clone: The junction departs from the called germline gene at one end, perhaps through a read error. The CDR3 sequence is CAGSASVGNEQFF. The CDR3, as DNA: TGTGCCGGCAGTGCTTCCGTCGGGAATGAGCAGTTCTTC. The chain recombines TRBV6-5 with TRBJ2-1; D not resolved. The CDR3 has 13 residues. From germline, CDR1 is MNHEY and CDR2 SVGAGI.

The rearrangement links TRBV29-1 to TRBJ1-1; a possible D gene is TRBD1 (5 bases). V lost 7 bases and J 2 bases, leaving 11 bases between the germline ends. The CDR3 extends over 12 amino acids. Germline V gives CDR1 SQVTM, CDR2 ANQGSEA. CDR3 nucleotides: TGCAGCGGACGACAGAAAAACACTGAAGCTTTCTTT. Translating gives CSGRQKNTEAFF.

The chain joins TRBV6-1 to TRBJ2-1, with 13 bases aligning to TRBD2. Losses at the gene ends were 4 bases for V and 10 bases for J; bases not matched to a gene: 7. CDR3 length equals 15 residues. Germline CDR1 reads MNHNS; CDR2 reads SASEGT. The DNA of the CDR3 is TGTGCCAGCAGTGCACTAGCGGGGGGGCTTAGAGAGCAGTTCTTC. Its translation: CASSALAGGLREQFF.

The chain uses TRBV11-2 and TRBJ1-6, with a weak D call TRBD1 (5 bases). Germline CDR1 reads SGHAT; CDR2 reads FQNNGV. The CDR3 length is 15 residues. V lost 5 bases, J lost 10 bases, and 18 bases lay in between. The CDR3 protein is CASSRATASASPLHF. The CDR3, as DNA: TGTGCCAGCAGCCGAGCGACAGCCAGTGCCTCACCCCTCCACTTT.

The rearrangement joins TRBV4-3 to TRBJ1-2, with 11 bases that match TRBD1. Losses at the gene ends were 1 base for V and 4 bases for J; bases not matched to a gene: 5. CDR1 and CDR2 from the germline V gene are LGHNA and YSLEER. CDR3 size: 16 residues. The CDR3 spells CASSQGTGGVGYGYTF. In DNA form, the CDR3 reads TGCGCCAGCAGCCAAGGGACAGGGGGCGTGGGCTATGGCTACACCTTC.